This TCR beta chain was captured in a study of shared clonotypes between healthy human individuals. The germline V and J ends were trimmed by 7 bases and 2 bases, with 15 bases remaining between them. In germline, CDR1 is MDHEN, CDR2 SYDVKM. The CDR3 sequence is 15 residues long. Some clones are missing from TCRdb's copy, which holds only in-frame ones; the method was immunoSEQ multiplex PCR. This table has around 1.6 million clones, under 99% appearing once. The rearrangement uses TRBV28 and TRBJ1-5; perhaps TRBD1 as D (5 bases). This sequence was found in a man younger than 45 in good health. Specimen: naive CD4+ T cells sorted from blood. The subset denotes: CD45RA+ positively selected. The CDR3 loop is CASNLGGFGNQPQHF. The CDR3 nucleotides are TGTGCCAGCAACCTCGGGGGGTTTGGCAATCAGCCCCAGCATTTT.